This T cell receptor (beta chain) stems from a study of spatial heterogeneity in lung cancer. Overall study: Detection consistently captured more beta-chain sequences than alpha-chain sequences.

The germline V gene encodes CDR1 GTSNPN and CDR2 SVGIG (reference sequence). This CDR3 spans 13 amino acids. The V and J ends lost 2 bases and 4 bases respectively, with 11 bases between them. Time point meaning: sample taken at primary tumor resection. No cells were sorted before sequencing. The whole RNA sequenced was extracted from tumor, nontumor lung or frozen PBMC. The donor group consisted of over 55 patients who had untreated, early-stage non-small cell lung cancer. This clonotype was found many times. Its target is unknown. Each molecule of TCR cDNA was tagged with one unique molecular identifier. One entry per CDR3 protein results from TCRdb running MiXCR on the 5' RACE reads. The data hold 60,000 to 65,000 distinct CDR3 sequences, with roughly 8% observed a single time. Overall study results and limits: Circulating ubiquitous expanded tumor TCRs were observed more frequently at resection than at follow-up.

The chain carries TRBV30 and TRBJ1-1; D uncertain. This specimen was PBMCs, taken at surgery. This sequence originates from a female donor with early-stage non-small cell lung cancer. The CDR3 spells CAWSRSDGTEAFF. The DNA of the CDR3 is TGTGCCTGGAGTCGGTCCGACGGCACTGAAGCTTTCTTT.